This section outlines one TCR beta chain sequence together with its context. The data stem from a study of blood T cell repertoires in COVID-19. In germline, CDR1 is MNHEY, CDR2 SVGAGI. The CDR3 has 13 residues. With V trimmed by 4 bases and J by 7 bases, 6 bases remained unmatched. The method was immunoSEQ multiplex PCR; TCRdb's version includes in-frame clones alone and lacks a portion of them. This table holds 390,000 or so clones, roughly 89% found once. Sequenced input: peripheral blood. The V gene is TRBV6-5, the J gene TRBJ1-2, with 7 bases identical to TRBD1. This TCR was recovered from a man in his late teens or twenties with active or convalescent COVID-19. The chain's CDR3 is CASSSTGVSGYTF. The CDR3, as DNA: TGTGCCAGCAGTTCTACAGGGGTTAGTGGCTACACCTTC.